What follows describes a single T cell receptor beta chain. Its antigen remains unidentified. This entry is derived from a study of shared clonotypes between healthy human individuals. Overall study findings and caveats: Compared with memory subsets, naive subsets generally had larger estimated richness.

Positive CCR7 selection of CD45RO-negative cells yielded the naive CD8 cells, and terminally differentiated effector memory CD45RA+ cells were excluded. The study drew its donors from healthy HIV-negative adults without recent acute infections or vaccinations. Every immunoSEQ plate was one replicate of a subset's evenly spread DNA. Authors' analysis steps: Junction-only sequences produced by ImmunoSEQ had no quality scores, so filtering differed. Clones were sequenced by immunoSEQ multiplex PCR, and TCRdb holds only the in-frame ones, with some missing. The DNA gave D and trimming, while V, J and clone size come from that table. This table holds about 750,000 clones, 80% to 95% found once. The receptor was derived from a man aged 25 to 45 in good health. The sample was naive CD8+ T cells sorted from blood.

Here the CDR3 DNA reads TGCGCCAGCAGTGAGTCTCAGGCAGGGAGGAACTATGGCTACACCTTC. Translated, it gives CASSESQAGRNYGYTF. The chain recombines TRBV10-2 with TRBJ1-2; possibly TRBD1 for D (5 bases). The CDR3 length is 16 residues. V was trimmed by 0 bases and J by 2 bases, leaving 13 bases between them. Looked up from germline, CDR1 is WSHSY and CDR2 is SAAADI.